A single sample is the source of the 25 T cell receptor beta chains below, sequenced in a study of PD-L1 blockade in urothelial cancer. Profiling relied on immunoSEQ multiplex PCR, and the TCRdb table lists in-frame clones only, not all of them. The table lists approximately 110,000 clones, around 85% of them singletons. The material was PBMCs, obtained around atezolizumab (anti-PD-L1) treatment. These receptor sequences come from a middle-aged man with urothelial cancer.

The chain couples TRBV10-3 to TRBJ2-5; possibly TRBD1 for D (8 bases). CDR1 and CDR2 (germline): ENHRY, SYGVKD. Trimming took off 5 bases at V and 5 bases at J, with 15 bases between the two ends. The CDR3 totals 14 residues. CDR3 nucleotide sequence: TGTGCCATCAGTACTGACAGGGGAGGGGAGACCCAGTACTTC. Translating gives CAISTDRGGETQYF.

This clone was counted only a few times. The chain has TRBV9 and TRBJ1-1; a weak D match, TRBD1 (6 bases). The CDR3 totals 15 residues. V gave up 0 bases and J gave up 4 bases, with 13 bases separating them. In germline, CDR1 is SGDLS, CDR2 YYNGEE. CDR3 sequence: CASSVVQGRGTEAFF. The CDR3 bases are TGTGCCAGCAGCGTAGTTCAGGGGCGTGGCACTGAAGCTTTCTTT.

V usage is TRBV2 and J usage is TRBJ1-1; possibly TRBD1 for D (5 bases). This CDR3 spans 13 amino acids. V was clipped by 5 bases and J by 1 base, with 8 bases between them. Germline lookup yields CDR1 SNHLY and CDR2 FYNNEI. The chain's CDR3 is CASSLGQNTEAFF. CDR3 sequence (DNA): TGTGCCAGCAGTTTAGGACAGAACACTGAAGCTTTCTTT.

CDR3: CASRRDNYGYTF. The CDR3 DNA is TGTGCCTCCCGGAGGGACAACTATGGCTACACCTTC. The V gene is TRBV5-5, the J gene TRBJ1-2; TRBD1 is a possible D gene (5 bases). V dropped 10 bases and J dropped 2 bases, with 12 bases sitting between them. This CDR3 region has 12 residues. Germline CDR1 is SGHKS and CDR2 is YYEKEE (reference sequence).

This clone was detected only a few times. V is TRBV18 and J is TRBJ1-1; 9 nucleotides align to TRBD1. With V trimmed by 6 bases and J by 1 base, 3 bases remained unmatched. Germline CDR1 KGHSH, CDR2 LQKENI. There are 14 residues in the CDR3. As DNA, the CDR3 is TGTGCCAGCTCCCGGGACAGGGCGAACACTGAAGCTTTCTTT. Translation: CASSRDRANTEAFF.

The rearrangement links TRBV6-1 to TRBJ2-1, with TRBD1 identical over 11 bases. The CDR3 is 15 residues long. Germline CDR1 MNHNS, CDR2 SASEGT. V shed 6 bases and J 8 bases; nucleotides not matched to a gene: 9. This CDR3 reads CASSRTGGIGDEQFF. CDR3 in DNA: TGTGCCAGCAGCCGGACAGGGGGCATCGGCGATGAGCAGTTCTTC.

CDR3 region: CASSSSGSSYNEQFF. For the CDR3, the DNA is TGCGCCAGCAGCTCTAGCGGGAGCTCCTACAATGAGCAGTTCTTC. This chain links TRBV5-1 with TRBJ2-1; 10 bases fit TRBD2. Germline values: CDR1 SGHRS, CDR2 YFSETQ. The V segment lost 3 bases and the J segment 0 bases; nucleotides outside the gene matches: 0. There are 15 residues in the CDR3. Using reference TRBV5-1 and TRBJ2-1 for the parts outside the CDR3, the full variable domain is KAGVTQTPRYLIKTRGQQVTLSCSPISGHRSVSWYQQTPGQGLQFLFEYFSETQRNKGNFPGRFSGRQFSNSRSEMNVSTLELGDSALYLCASSSSGSSYNEQFFGPGTRLTVL.

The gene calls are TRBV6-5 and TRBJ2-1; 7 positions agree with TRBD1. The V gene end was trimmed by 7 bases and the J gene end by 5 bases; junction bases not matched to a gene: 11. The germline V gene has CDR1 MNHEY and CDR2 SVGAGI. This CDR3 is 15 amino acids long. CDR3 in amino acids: CASKRDSGLNNEQFF. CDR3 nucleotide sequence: TGTGCCAGCAAAAGGGACAGTGGCCTAAACAATGAGCAGTTCTTC.

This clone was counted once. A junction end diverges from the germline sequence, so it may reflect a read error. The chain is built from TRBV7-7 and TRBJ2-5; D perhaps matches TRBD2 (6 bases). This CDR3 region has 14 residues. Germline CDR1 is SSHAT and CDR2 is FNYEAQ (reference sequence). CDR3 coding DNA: TGTGCTAGCAGCTTAGCAGGGACTGGAGAGACCCAGTACTTC. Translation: CASSLAGTGETQYF.

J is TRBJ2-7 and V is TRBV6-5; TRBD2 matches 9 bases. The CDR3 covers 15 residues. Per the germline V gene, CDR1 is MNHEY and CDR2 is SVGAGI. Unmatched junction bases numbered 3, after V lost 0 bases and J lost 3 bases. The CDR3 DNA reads TGTGCCAGCAGTTACTCGGGACTAGCCTTCTACGAGCAGTACTTC. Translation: CASSYSGLAFYEQYF.

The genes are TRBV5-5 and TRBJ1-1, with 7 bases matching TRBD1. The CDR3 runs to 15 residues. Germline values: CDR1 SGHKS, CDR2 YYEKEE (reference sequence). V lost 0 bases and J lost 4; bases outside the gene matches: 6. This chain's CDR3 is CASSLVRQGGTEAFF. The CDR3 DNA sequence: TGTGCCAGCAGCTTGGTAAGACAGGGAGGCACTGAAGCTTTCTTT. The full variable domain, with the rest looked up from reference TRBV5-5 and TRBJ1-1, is DAGVTQSPTHLIKTRGQQVTLRCSPISGHKSVSWYQQVLGQGPQFIFQYYEKEERGRGNFPDRFSARQFPNYSSELNVNALLLGDSALYLCASSLVRQGGTEAFFGQGTRLTVV.

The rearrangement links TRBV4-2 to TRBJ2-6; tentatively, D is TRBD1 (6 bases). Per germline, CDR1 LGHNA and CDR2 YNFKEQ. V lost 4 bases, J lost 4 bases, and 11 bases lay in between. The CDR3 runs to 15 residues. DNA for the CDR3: TGTGCCAGCAGCCCCCAGGGGTCCGGGGCCAACGTCCTGACTTTC. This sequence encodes CASSPQGSGANVLTF.

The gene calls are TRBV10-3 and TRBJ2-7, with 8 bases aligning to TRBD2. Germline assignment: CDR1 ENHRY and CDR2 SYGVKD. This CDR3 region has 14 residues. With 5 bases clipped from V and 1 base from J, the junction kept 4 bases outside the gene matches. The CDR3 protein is CAISQPSGSYEQYF. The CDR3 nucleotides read TGTGCCATCAGTCAGCCTAGCGGGTCCTACGAGCAGTACTTC.

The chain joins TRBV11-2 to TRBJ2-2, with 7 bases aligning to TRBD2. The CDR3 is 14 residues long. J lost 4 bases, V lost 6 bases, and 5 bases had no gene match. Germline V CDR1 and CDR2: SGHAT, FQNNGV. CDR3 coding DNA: TGTGCCAGCAGGATACTAGCGACCACCGGGGAGCTGTTTTTT. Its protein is CASRILATTGELFF.

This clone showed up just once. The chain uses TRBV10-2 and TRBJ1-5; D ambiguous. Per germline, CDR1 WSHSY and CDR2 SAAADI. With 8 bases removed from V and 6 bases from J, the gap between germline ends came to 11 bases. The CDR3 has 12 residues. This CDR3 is CASSRRFQPQHF. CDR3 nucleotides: TGCGCCAGCTCTCGTCGGTTTCAGCCCCAGCATTTT.

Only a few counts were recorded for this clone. The CDR3 spells CASHGTGGTEAFF. CDR3 DNA sequence: TGTGCCAGCCACGGGACAGGGGGCACTGAAGCTTTCTTT. This chain joins TRBV2 and TRBJ1-1, with 11 positions matching TRBD1. Germline loops: CDR1 SNHLY, CDR2 FYNNEI. This CDR3 comprises 13 residues. J lost 4 bases, V lost 8 bases, and 3 bases had no gene match.

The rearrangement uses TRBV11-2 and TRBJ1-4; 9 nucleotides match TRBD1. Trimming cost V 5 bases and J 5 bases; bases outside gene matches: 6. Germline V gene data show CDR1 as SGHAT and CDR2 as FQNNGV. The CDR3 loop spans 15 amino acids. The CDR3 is CASSAGTGFNEKLFF. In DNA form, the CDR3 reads TGTGCCAGCAGCGCCGGGACAGGGTTCAATGAAAAACTGTTTTTT.

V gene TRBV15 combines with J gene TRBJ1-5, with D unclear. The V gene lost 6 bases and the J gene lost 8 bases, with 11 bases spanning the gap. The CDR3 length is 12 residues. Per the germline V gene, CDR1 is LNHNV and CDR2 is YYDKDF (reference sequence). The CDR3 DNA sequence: TGTGCCACCAGACAAGAGAGGGAGCCCCAGCATTTT. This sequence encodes CATRQEREPQHF.

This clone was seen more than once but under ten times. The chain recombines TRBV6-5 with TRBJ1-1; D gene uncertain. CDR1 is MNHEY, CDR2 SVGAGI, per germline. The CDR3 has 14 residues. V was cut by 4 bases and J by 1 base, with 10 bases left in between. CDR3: CASSSSWANTEAFF. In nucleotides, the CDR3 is TGTGCCAGCAGTTCCTCGTGGGCGAACACTGAAGCTTTCTTT.

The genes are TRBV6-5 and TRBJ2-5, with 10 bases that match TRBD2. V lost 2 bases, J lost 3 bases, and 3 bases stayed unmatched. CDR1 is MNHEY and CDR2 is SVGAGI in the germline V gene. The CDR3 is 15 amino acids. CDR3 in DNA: TGTGCCAGCAGTTACCGGACTAGCGGAGAAGAGACCCAGTACTTC. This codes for CASSYRTSGEETQYF.

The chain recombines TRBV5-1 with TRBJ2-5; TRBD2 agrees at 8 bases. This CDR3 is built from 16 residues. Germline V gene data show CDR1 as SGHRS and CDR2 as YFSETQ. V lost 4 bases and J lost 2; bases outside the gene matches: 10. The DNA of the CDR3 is TGCGCCAGCAGCCCCTCTTCCGGGGGGGTACAAGAGACCCAGTACTTC. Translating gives CASSPSSGGVQETQYF.

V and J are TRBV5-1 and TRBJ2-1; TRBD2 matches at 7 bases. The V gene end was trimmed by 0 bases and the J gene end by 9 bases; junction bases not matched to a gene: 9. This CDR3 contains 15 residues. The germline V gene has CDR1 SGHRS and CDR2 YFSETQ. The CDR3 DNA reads TGCGCCAGCAGCTTGGTCCAGCGGGAAGCGGGTGAGCAGTTCTTC. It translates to CASSLVQREAGEQFF.

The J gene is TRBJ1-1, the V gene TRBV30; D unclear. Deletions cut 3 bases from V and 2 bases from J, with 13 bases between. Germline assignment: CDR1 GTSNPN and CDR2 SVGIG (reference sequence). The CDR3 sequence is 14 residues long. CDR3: CAWSPRATNTEAFF. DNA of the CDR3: TGTGCCTGGAGCCCGAGGGCTACTAACACTGAAGCTTTCTTT.

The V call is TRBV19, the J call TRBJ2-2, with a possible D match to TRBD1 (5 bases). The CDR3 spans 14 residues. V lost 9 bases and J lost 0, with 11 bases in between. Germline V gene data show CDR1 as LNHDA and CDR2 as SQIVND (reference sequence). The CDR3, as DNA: TGTGCCAGCAATACAGGACCGAACACCGGGGAGCTGTTTTTT. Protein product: CASNTGPNTGELFF.

CDR3 DNA: TGTGCCAGTAGCCGGGACAGGGCGGTTCCGGAGACCCAGTACTTC. Protein sequence: CASSRDRAVPETQYF. The J gene is TRBJ2-5, the V gene TRBV19; 9 positions match TRBD1. From germline, CDR1 is LNHDA and CDR2 SQIVND (reference sequence). The J segment lost 5 bases and the V segment lost 6 bases, leaving 10 bases of the junction unmatched. The CDR3 consists of 15 residues.